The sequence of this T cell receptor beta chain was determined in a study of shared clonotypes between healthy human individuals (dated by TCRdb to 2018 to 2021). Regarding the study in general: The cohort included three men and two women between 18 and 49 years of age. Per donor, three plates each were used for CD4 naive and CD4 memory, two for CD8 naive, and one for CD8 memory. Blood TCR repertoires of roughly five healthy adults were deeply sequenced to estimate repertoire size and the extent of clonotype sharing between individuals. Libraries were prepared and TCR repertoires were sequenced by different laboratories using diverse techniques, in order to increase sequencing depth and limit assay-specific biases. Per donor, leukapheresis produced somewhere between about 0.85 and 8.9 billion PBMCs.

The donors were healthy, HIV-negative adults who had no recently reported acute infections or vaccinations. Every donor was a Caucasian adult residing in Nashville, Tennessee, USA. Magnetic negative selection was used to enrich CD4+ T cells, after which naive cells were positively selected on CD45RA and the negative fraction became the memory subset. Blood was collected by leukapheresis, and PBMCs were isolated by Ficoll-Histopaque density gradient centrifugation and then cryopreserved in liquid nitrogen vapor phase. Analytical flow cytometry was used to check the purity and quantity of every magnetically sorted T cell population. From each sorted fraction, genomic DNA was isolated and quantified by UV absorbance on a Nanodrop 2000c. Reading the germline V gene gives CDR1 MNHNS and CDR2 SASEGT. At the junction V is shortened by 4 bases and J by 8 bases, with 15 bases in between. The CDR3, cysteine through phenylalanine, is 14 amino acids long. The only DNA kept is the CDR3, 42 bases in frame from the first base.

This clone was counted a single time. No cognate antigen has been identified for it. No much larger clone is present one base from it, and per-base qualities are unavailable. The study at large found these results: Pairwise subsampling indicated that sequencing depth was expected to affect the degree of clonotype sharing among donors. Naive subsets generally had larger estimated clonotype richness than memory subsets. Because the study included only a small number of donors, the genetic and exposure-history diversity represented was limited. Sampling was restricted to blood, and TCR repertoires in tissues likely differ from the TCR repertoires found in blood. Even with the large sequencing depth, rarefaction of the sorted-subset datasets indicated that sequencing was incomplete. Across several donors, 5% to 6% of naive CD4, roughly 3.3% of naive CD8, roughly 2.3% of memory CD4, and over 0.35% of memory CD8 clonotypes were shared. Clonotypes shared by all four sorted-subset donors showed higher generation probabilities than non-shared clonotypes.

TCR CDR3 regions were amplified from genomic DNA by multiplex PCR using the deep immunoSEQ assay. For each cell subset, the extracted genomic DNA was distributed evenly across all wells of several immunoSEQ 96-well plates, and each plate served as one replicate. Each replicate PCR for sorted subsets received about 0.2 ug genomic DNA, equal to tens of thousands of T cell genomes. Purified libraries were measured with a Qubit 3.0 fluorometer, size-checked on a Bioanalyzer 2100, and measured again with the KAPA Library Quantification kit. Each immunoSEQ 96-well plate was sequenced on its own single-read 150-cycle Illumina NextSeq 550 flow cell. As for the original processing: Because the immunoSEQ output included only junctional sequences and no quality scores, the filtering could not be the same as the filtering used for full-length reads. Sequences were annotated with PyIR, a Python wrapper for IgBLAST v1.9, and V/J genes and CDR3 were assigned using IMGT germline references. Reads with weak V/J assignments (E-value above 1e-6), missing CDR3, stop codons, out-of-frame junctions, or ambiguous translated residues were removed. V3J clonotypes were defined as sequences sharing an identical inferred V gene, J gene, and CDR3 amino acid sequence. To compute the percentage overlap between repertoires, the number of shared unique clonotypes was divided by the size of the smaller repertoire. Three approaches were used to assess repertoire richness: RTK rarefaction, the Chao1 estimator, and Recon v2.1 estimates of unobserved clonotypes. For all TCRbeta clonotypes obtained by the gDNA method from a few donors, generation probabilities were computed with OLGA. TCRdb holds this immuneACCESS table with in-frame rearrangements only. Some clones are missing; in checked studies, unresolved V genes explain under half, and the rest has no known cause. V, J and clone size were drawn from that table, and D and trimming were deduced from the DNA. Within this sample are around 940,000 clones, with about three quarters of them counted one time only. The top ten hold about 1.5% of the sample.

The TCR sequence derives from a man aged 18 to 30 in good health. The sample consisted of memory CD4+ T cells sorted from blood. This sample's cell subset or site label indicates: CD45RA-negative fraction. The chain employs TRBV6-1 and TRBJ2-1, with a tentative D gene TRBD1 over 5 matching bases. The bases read TGTGCCAGCAGTGCCAATCGCAGGGTATATGAGCAGTTCTTC. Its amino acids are CASSANRRVYEQFF.